This TCR beta chain is drawn from a study of molecular identifiers for immune sequencing clone quantification. The CDR3 has 13 residues. Trimming shortened V by 2 bases and J by 7 bases, and 11 bases separated the two germline ends. Germline loops: CDR1 SGHAT, CDR2 FQNNGV. The naive CD8 libraries originated from between roughly 18,000 and 1,000,000 sorted cells and drew on 10%, 30% or 50% RNA. The CD8+CD4-CCR7+CD45RA+ phenotype defined the sorted naive CD8 T cells. A single record per CDR3 protein comes from TCRdb applying MiXCR to the PCR reads. The table records under 600,000 distinct CDR3 sequences, roughly 26% of them present only once.

Sequencing used naive CD8+ T cells from blood, with Jurkat cell RNA spiked in. Described subset: FACS-sorted CD8+CD4-CCR7+CD45RA+ naive T cells. The receptor was isolated from a human donor in good health. Some libraries in this study had Jurkat cell RNA spiked in. The chain has TRBV11-2 and TRBJ1-1; D unclear. The CDR3 here is CASSLLPGDEAFF. The CDR3, as DNA: TGTGCCAGCAGCTTACTCCCAGGAGATGAAGCTTTCTTT. The full variable domain, rest sourced from reference TRBV11-2 and TRBJ1-1, is EAGVAQSPRYKIIEKRQSVAFWCNPISGHATLYWYQQILGQGPKLLIQFQNNGVVDDSQLPKDRFSAERLKGVDSTLKIQPAKLEDSAVYLCASSLLPGDEAFFGQGTRLTVV.